The clone carrying this T cell receptor beta chain has ten or more counts. The time point denotes: sample taken at primary tumor resection. Whole RNA obtained from tumor, nontumor lung or frozen PBMC underwent sequencing without sorting. Germline V gives CDR1 LGHDT, CDR2 YNNKEL (reference sequence). V was pared by 1 base and J by 0 bases, with 10 bases of the junction left unmatched. The CDR3 extends over 19 amino acids. These data belong to a study of spatial heterogeneity in lung cancer. Study-level information: As counted in raw reads, each unique TCR and UMI combination appeared more than ten times on average.

TCRdb analysed the 5' RACE reads with MiXCR anew, one entry per CDR3 protein. The sample contains 25,000 or so distinct CDR3 sequences, 13% of which appear only once. The sample consisted of PBMCs, taken at surgery. This TCR came from a female donor with early-stage non-small cell lung cancer. The chain employs TRBV3-1 and TRBJ2-3; 10 bases map to TRBD2. CDR3: CASSQVYSGRRGSTDTQYF. CDR3 nucleotide sequence: TGTGCCAGCAGCCAAGTCTATAGCGGGAGGAGGGGCAGCACAGATACGCAGTATTTT.